The 7 T cell receptor beta chains below all came from one sample that was sequenced in a study of T-cell reconstitution after alpha-beta-depleted transplantation in children. A TCRbeta library incorporating unique molecular identifiers was prepared. A single record per CDR3 protein comes from TCRdb applying MiXCR to the PCR reads. The sample has approximately 350,000 distinct CDR3 sequences, 9% to 12% seen once. Sample: PBMCs from the stem cell graft donor, taken from the stem cell graft. Receptor source: a human donor who donated a stem cell graft to a child with acute lymphoblastic leukemia.

The V and J genes are TRBV2 and TRBJ2-3; no clear D. The CDR3 length is 14 residues. Germline values: CDR1 SNHLY, CDR2 FYNNEI. Deletions cut 6 bases from V and 5 bases from J, with 15 bases between. The CDR3 reads CASSAAYTGDTQYF. The CDR3 DNA sequence: TGTGCCAGCAGCGCAGCTTATACTGGAGATACGCAGTATTTT.

This clonotype appeared many times. V is TRBV20-1 and J is TRBJ2-1; TRBD2 aligns across 9 bases. Germline values: CDR1 DFQATT, CDR2 SNEGSKA (reference sequence). V lost 6 bases, J lost 7 bases, and 10 bases stayed unmatched. The CDR3 is 14 residues long. In DNA, the CDR3 is TGCAGTGCCAATAGCGGGAGTGCCCTTAATGAGCAGTTCTTC. This codes for CSANSGSALNEQFF.

The V call is TRBV5-1, the J call TRBJ2-1; D perhaps matches TRBD2 (6 bases). The CDR3 is 14 residues long. The ends were cut back, 1 base at V and 6 bases at J, with 11 bases in the middle. Per the germline V gene, CDR1 is SGHRS and CDR2 is YFSETQ. CDR3 sequence reads: CASSLYTGGNEQFF. CDR3 bases: TGCGCCAGCAGCTTGTATACCGGGGGCAATGAGCAGTTCTTC.

This clonotype came up a few times. The chain carries TRBV4-1 and TRBJ2-4, with 7 bases matching TRBD1. The CDR3 runs to 16 residues. The V and J ends lost 5 bases and 1 base, in that order; junction bases with no gene match: 8. CDR1 MGHRA and CDR2 YSYEKL come from the germline V gene. CDR3 sequence (DNA): TGCGCCAGCAGCTATCCGGGACAGAGGGCCAAAAACATTCAGTACTTC. Translation: CASSYPGQRAKNIQYF.

The V call is TRBV5-1, the J call TRBJ1-2; tentatively, D is TRBD1 (6 bases). This CDR3 has 18 residues. The ends were cut back, 3 bases at V and 6 bases at J, with 27 bases in the middle. Germline V gives CDR1 SGHRS, CDR2 YFSETQ. The CDR3 is CASSSPAGGPLSRNGYTF. The CDR3 DNA sequence: TGCGCCAGCAGCTCGCCCGCCGGGGGCCCTTTATCACGGAATGGCTACACCTTC. The full variable domain, completed using reference TRBV5-1 and TRBJ1-2, is KAGVTQTPRYLIKTRGQQVTLSCSPISGHRSVSWYQQTPGQGLQFLFEYFSETQRNKGNFPGRFSGRQFSNSRSEMNVSTLELGDSALYLCASSSPAGGPLSRNGYTFGSGTRLTVV.

There are a few counts of this clonotype. The chain is built from TRBV7-2 and TRBJ1-4; 8 nucleotides line up with TRBD1. This CDR3 has 14 residues. Germline V gene sequence: CDR1 SGHTA, CDR2 FQGNSA. V lost 5 bases to trimming and J lost 8 bases; unmatched junction nucleotides: 7. The CDR3 protein is CASSAGGLDEKLFF. CDR3 DNA: TGTGCCAGCAGCGCAGGGGGCCTAGACGAAAAACTGTTTTTT.

This clonotype was counted between two and nine times. CDR3 amino acids: CASSLEGVSYGYTF. Written as DNA, the CDR3 is TGTGCCAGCAGCTTGGAAGGAGTTAGCTATGGCTACACCTTC. This rearrangement joins TRBV5-6 to TRBJ1-2; the D is unclear. The V and J ends lost 0 bases and 4 bases respectively, with 10 bases between them. Germline lookup yields CDR1 SGHDT and CDR2 YYEEEE. The CDR3 is 14 amino acids.